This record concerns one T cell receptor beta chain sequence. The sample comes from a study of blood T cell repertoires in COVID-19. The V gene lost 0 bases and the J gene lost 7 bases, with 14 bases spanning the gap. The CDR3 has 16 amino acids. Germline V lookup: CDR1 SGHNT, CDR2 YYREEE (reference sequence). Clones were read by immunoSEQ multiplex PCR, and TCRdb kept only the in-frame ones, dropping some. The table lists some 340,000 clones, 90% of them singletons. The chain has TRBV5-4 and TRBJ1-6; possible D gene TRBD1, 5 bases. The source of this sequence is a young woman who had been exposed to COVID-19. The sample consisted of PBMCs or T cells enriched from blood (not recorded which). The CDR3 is CASSLGAGLSNSPLHF. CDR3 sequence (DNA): TGTGCCAGCAGCTTGGGGGCAGGGCTAAGCAATTCACCCCTCCACTTT.